This T cell receptor (beta chain) was identified in a study of shared clonotypes between healthy human individuals. Germline-derived CDR1 and CDR2 are LNHDA and SQIVND (reference sequence). The CDR3 sequence is 12 residues long. Trimming shortened V by 5 bases and J by 7 bases, and 11 bases separated the two germline ends. This clone was counted many times. Genomic DNA of every subset was divided equally among multiple immunoSEQ plates. Generated by immunoSEQ multiplex PCR, the TCRdb table keeps only in-frame clones and is missing some. The table includes about 680,000 clones, roughly 73% detected once.

The genes are TRBV19 and TRBJ1-1; maybe TRBD1 (5 bases). Sequencing was carried out using memory CD4+ T cells sorted from blood. Subset of the sample: CD45RA-negative fraction. The TCR comes from a woman aged 25-40 years in good health. This chain's CDR3 is CASSQGSFEAFF. CDR3 DNA sequence: TGTGCCAGTAGTCAGGGAAGTTTTGAAGCTTTCTTT.